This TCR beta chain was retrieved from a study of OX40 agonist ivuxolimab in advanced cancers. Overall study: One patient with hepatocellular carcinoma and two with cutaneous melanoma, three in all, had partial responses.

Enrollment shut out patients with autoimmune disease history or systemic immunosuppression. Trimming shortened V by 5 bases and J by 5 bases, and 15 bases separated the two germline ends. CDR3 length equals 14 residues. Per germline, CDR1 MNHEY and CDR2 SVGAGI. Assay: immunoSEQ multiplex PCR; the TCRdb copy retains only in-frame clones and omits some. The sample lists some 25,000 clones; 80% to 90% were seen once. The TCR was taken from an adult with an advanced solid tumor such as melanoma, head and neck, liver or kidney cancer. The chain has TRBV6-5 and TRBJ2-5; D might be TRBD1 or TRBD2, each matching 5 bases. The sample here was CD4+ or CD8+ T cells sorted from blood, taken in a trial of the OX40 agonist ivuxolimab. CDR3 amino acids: CASSRTYRGETQYF. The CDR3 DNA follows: TGTGCCAGCAGTCGGACCTACCGGGGCGAGACCCAGTACTTC.